A single sample gave rise to the 29 T cell receptor beta chains below, sequenced in a study of patients and donors after allogeneic stem cell transplantation. TCRdb re-called the RT-PCR reads with MiXCR, one entry per CDR3 protein. The data show hundreds of thousands of distinct CDR3 sequences, around 15% seen once. What was sequenced was blood, either unsorted or a sorted T cell fraction (not recorded which). The receptor set was obtained from a human donor who was either an allogeneic HSCT recipient or a stem cell or donor lymphocyte infusion donor (not recorded which). It is not recorded whose cells these are; they may come from a transplant donor.

J is TRBJ2-1 and V is TRBV4-1, with 9 bases matching TRBD2. With V trimmed by 5 bases and J by 0 bases, 5 bases remained unmatched. The CDR3 length is 16 residues. CDR1 is MGHRA and CDR2 is YSYEKL in the germline V gene. CDR3 in DNA: TGCGCCAGCAGCTTCCAGCGGGAGGTCTCCTACAATGAGCAGTTCTTC. It specifies CASSFQREVSYNEQFF.

This clonotype was seen more than once but under ten times. V and J are TRBV6-1 and TRBJ1-4, with D possibly matching TRBD1 (6 bases). V lost 6 bases and J lost 7, with 15 bases in between. This CDR3 is built from 14 residues. Germline CDR1 MNHNS, CDR2 SASEGT. For the CDR3, the DNA is TGTGCCAGCAGGACGGACAGAGTTACTGAAAAACTGTTTTTT. It encodes CASRTDRVTEKLFF.

The chain links TRBV15 to TRBJ2-3, with D perhaps being TRBD1 or TRBD2 (5 bases each). V lost 0 bases, J lost 5 bases, and 9 bases lay in between. CDR1 and CDR2 from the germline V gene are LNHNV and YYDKDF (reference sequence). The CDR3 runs 14 residues. CDR3 residues: CATSRDGTGDTQYF. In nucleotides, the CDR3 is TGTGCCACCAGCAGAGATGGGACCGGAGATACGCAGTATTTT. Filled out from reference TRBV15 and TRBJ2-3, the complete variable domain reads DAMVIQNPRYQVTQFGKPVTLSCSQTLNHNVMYWYQQKSSQAPKLLFHYYDKDFNNEADTPDNFQSRRPNTSFCFLDIRSPGLGDTAMYLCATSRDGTGDTQYFGPGTRLTVL.

This clonotype was counted only a few times. J is TRBJ2-5 and V is TRBV24-1, with D perhaps assigned TRBD1 or TRBD2 (6 bases each). Germline V gene data show CDR1 as KGHDR and CDR2 as SFDVKD. V lost 6 bases to trimming and J lost 7 bases, with 14 bases between them. This CDR3 has 13 amino acids. CDR3: CATSNGGGRTQYF. In nucleotides, the CDR3 is TGTGCCACCAGTAATGGAGGGGGGAGGACCCAGTACTTC.

This clonotype occurred a few times. CDR3 loop: CASSSLRTEAFF. The CDR3 nucleotides read TGTGCCAGCTCATCCCTACGAACTGAAGCTTTCTTT. The V and J genes are TRBV18 and TRBJ1-1; D not certain. Looked up from germline, CDR1 is KGHSH and CDR2 is LQKENI. The CDR3 is 12 residues long. Trimming stripped 5 bases from V and 5 bases from J, with 9 bases between.

This clonotype was seen at least ten times. The CDR3 coding sequence is TGTGCCAGCAGTTTGGGTTGGGTAGACCCCTTGAACACTGAAGCTTTCTTT. Protein: CASSLGWVDPLNTEAFF. The J gene is TRBJ1-1, the V gene TRBV12-3 or TRBV12-4; D remains ambiguous. V shed 3 bases and J shed 0 bases, with 17 bases lying between them. The CDR3 is made up of 17 amino acids.

The CDR3 DNA sequence: TGTGCCAGCAAACGTCAGGGAGGGGTCGCTTCCACAGATACGCAGTATTTT. Protein sequence: CASKRQGGVASTDTQYF. The gene calls are TRBV6-2 or TRBV6-3 and TRBJ2-3; 7 nucleotides align to TRBD2. The V and J ends lost 7 bases and 2 bases, in that order; junction bases with no gene match: 15. The CDR3 totals 17 residues. Germline values: CDR1 MNHEY, CDR2 SVGEGT.

This clonotype has a count of ten or more. V usage is TRBV24-1 and J usage is TRBJ2-1; perhaps TRBD2 as D (6 bases). The V gene's germline CDR1 is KGHDR and CDR2 SFDVKD. The CDR3 runs 15 residues. Trimming left V 3 bases short and J 6 bases short, with 14 bases between. CDR3 amino acids: CATSDRRDPGNEQFF. The CDR3 DNA reads TGTGCCACCAGTGATAGGCGGGACCCGGGCAATGAGCAGTTCTTC.

This clonotype showed up many times. The gene calls are TRBV12-3 or TRBV12-4 and TRBJ2-7; perhaps D is TRBD1 or TRBD2 (6 bases each). Trimming took off 1 base at V and 6 bases at J, with 16 bases between the two ends. CDR3 length equals 15 residues. CDR3 DNA: TGTGCCAGCAGTTTAGTTACAGGGCCCGGGAGCGAGCAGTACTTC. It codes for CASSLVTGPGSEQYF.

The V and J genes are TRBV20-1 and TRBJ2-5; D is uncertain. CDR3 length: 13 residues. Trimming pared 5 bases from V and 1 base from J, leaving 11 bases between. Germline CDR1 is DFQATT and CDR2 is SNEGSKA (reference sequence). The CDR3 sequence is CSAPLPGQETQYF. CDR3 DNA: TGCAGTGCTCCCCTCCCGGGCCAAGAGACCCAGTACTTC.

The genes are TRBV5-6 and TRBJ1-4; D remains ambiguous. The V gene's germline CDR1 is SGHDT and CDR2 YYEEEE. V was pared by 3 bases and J by 0 bases, with 9 bases between. This CDR3 has 15 amino acids. The CDR3 is CASSSPVATNEKLFF. The CDR3 region has the DNA TGTGCCAGCAGCTCACCGGTTGCAACTAATGAAAAACTGTTTTTT.

This clonotype occurred many times. The J gene is TRBJ1-1, the V gene TRBV6-5; D not certain. Germline V gives CDR1 MNHEY, CDR2 SVGAGI. CDR3 length: 13 amino acids. The V end lost 2 bases, the J end lost 3 bases, and 7 bases lay between the germline ends. CDR3 nucleotide sequence: TGTGCCAGCAGTTACGGGAGCGACACTGAAGCTTTCTTT. This gives the protein CASSYGSDTEAFF.

The chain carries TRBV11-3 and TRBJ2-4, with D perhaps TRBD2 (6 bases). V lost 4 bases and J lost 8, with 18 bases in between. The CDR3 contains 15 residues. Germline loops: CDR1 SGHNT, CDR2 YENEEA. CDR3 sequence: CASSSQTSPGDIQYF. CDR3 nucleotides: TGTGCCAGCAGCTCCCAGACTAGTCCGGGGGACATTCAGTACTTC.

This clonotype was seen a few times. The rearrangement uses TRBV4-3 and TRBJ1-1; D is ambiguous. Germline V gene sequence: CDR1 LGHNA, CDR2 YSLEER. The V and J ends lost 4 bases and 5 bases respectively, with 17 bases between them. There are 15 residues in the CDR3. CDR3 bases: TGCGCCAGCAGCCCAGGTTCCGGGAGTCAAACTGAAGCTTTCTTT. It yields the protein CASSPGSGSQTEAFF.

This chain uses TRBV12-3 or TRBV12-4 with TRBJ2-7; D perhaps matches TRBD1 (6 bases). The CDR3 is 14 residues long. Trimming cost V 5 bases and J 7 bases, with 18 bases left between them. The DNA for the CDR3 is TGTGCCAGCAGTCAACAGGGTAAATGGGTGGAGCAGTACTTC. The encoded protein is CASSQQGKWVEQYF.

This clonotype occurred many times. The chain couples TRBV20-1 to TRBJ2-7; TRBD1 aligns across 7 bases. V shed 0 bases and J 2 bases; nucleotides not matched to a gene: 13. Germline CDR1 DFQATT, CDR2 SNEGSKA (reference sequence). CDR3 length: 17 amino acids. CDR3 loop: CSAREGARRQGAYEQYF. For the CDR3, the DNA is TGCAGTGCTAGAGAGGGAGCCCGAAGACAGGGTGCCTACGAGCAGTACTTC.

The V and J genes are TRBV10-3 and TRBJ1-1; D gene unclear. CDR1 and CDR2 (germline): ENHRY, SYGVKD. V was trimmed by 5 bases and J by 1 base, leaving 8 bases between them. CDR3 length: 13 amino acids. The CDR3 bases are TGTGCCATCAGTCCGGGCCCGAACACTGAAGCTTTCTTT. Amino acid sequence: CAISPGPNTEAFF.

This clonotype has a count of ten or more. The chain joins TRBV29-1 to TRBJ1-1; unclear D gene. This CDR3 comprises 12 residues. Germline CDR1 SQVTM, CDR2 ANQGSEA. Trimming took 7 bases from V and 2 from J, leaving 11 bases between them. The CDR3 nucleotides read TGCAGCGGCGAACAGCGAAACACTGAAGCTTTCTTT. This sequence encodes CSGEQRNTEAFF. Filled out from reference TRBV29-1 and TRBJ1-1, the complete variable domain reads SAVISQKPSRDICQRGTSLTIQCQVDSQVTMMFWYRQQPGQSLTLIATANQGSEATYESGFVIDKFPISRPNLTFSTLTVSNMSPEDSSIYLCSGEQRNTEAFFGQGTRLTVV.

The chain uses TRBV9 and TRBJ1-5; TRBD1 matches at 10 bases. V dropped 3 bases and J dropped 3; count of bases not matched to a gene: 3. The CDR3 extends over 15 amino acids. Looked up from germline, CDR1 is SGDLS and CDR2 is YYNGEE. As DNA, the CDR3 is TGTGCCAGCAGCGAGGGGACAGGGGACAATCAGCCCCAGCATTTT. It encodes CASSEGTGDNQPQHF.

This sequence joins TRBV11-2 and TRBJ2-7; D might be TRBD1 or TRBD2, each matching 5 bases. The CDR3 sequence is 16 residues long. The V end was cut by 4 bases, the J end by 1 base, with 17 bases between. Germline CDR1 reads SGHAT; CDR2 reads FQNNGV. CDR3 protein: CASSYRPGEGSYEQYF. In nucleotides, the CDR3 is TGTGCCAGCAGCTACCGGCCTGGAGAGGGGTCCTACGAGCAGTACTTC.

This clonotype was observed a few times. The rearrangement joins TRBV2 to TRBJ2-1; D gene ambiguous. The length of the CDR3 is 17 residues. Germline lookup yields CDR1 SNHLY and CDR2 FYNNEI. Trimming removed 3 bases from V and 5 bases from J, with 20 bases in between. The CDR3 here is CASSDRAYVAENNEQFF. CDR3 bases: TGTGCCAGCAGTGATAGGGCGTACGTAGCCGAGAACAATGAGCAGTTCTTC.

This clonotype was detected only a few times. The chain has TRBV6-6 and TRBJ1-1; D remains unclear. There are 12 residues in the CDR3. Germline CDR1 reads MNHNY; CDR2 reads SVGAGI (reference sequence). V dropped 7 bases and J dropped 0 bases, with 6 bases sitting between them. The CDR3 reads CASTGVNTEAFF. The CDR3 nucleotides are TGTGCCAGCACCGGGGTGAACACTGAAGCTTTCTTT.

The V call is TRBV6-1, the J call TRBJ2-7, with D possibly matching TRBD2 (5 bases). The CDR3 contains 17 residues. Germline V gene lookup returns CDR1 MNHNS and CDR2 SASEGT. Trimming took off 3 bases at V and 0 bases at J, with 18 bases between the two ends. CDR3 sequence (DNA): TGTGCCAGCAGTGACGGCGGAGGAACCTCCAGCTCCTACGAGCAGTACTTC. Protein product: CASSDGGGTSSSYEQYF.

The rearrangement uses TRBV9 and TRBJ1-5; 10 bases are a match to TRBD1. This CDR3 is 13 amino acids long. Trimming removed 3 bases from V and 7 bases from J; junction bases left unmatched: 1. CDR1 SGDLS and CDR2 YYNGEE come from the germline V gene. The CDR3 here is CASSGTGGQPQHF. CDR3 in DNA: TGTGCCAGCAGCGGGACAGGGGGGCAGCCCCAGCATTTT.

This chain connects TRBV10-3 to TRBJ1-1; unclear D gene. The germline V gene encodes CDR1 ENHRY and CDR2 SYGVKD. There are 14 residues in the CDR3. V lost 0 bases to trimming and J lost 1 base, with 6 bases between them. The DNA for the CDR3 is TGTGCCATCAGTGAGTCTCTCTGGAACACTGAAGCTTTCTTT. Encoded protein: CAISESLWNTEAFF.

This clonotype was picked up a small number of times. The V gene is TRBV6-1, the J gene TRBJ2-2; D call uncertain. The CDR3 is 15 amino acids. Germline values: CDR1 MNHNS, CDR2 SASEGT. V lost 0 bases, J lost 4 bases, and 9 bases lay in between. The CDR3: CASSEASSSTGELFF. CDR3 nucleotide sequence: TGTGCCAGCAGTGAAGCATCCTCCTCCACCGGGGAGCTGTTTTTT.

This clonotype was counted only a few times. The chain couples TRBV12-3 or TRBV12-4 to TRBJ2-2; 9 bases are shared with TRBD2. Germline trimming cut 5 bases from V and 3 bases from J; bases unmatched to any gene: 7. The CDR3 is 16 amino acids. The CDR3 coding sequence is TGTGCCAGCAGTCTCGGGACTAGCTACGACACCGGGGAGCTGTTTTTT. It encodes CASSLGTSYDTGELFF.

The V gene is TRBV5-1, the J gene TRBJ2-2; 11 bases line up with TRBD1. Losses at the gene ends were 0 bases for V and 7 bases for J; bases not matched to a gene: 5. CDR3 length: 16 residues. Per the germline V gene, CDR1 is SGHRS and CDR2 is YFSETQ. The CDR3 reads CASSLAGQGAGGELFF. The CDR3 nucleotides are TGCGCCAGCAGCTTGGCCGGACAGGGGGCTGGCGGGGAGCTGTTTTTT.

This clonotype was counted a few times. The chain is built from TRBV12-3 or TRBV12-4 and TRBJ1-1; D may be TRBD1 (5 bases). CDR3 length equals 13 residues. Deletions cut 6 bases from V and 10 bases from J, with 18 bases between. The CDR3 DNA sequence: TGTGCCAGCAGCTGGGCCCCCGGGACCGTAGCTTTCTTT. This gives the protein CASSWAPGTVAFF.